The next 27 T cell receptor beta chains were all read from a single sample in a study of cytomegalovirus exposure and HLA in healthy donors. Repertoires were generated with immunoSEQ multiplex PCR, while TCRdb's copy carries only in-frame clones and drops some. The top ten clones hold over 1.1% of a sample with approximately 180,000 clones, 86% of them seen once. The source material was PBMCs. The receptors derive from a woman under 30 in good health and CMV-seronegative.

V and J are TRBV5-4 and TRBJ2-1, with TRBD2 as a possible D gene (6 bases). Germline values: CDR1 SGHNT, CDR2 YYREEE (reference sequence). CDR3 length equals 13 residues. Between the trimmed V and J ends, which lost 2 bases and 4 bases, there was a span of 7 bases. This CDR3 is CASSFGTYNEQFF. CDR3 bases: TGTGCCAGCAGCTTCGGGACTTACAATGAGCAGTTCTTC. Complete variable domain (other parts from reference TRBV5-4 and TRBJ2-1): ETGVTQSPTHLIKTRGQQVTLRCSSQSGHNTVSWYQQALGQGPQFIFQYYREEENGRGNFPPRFSGLQFPNYSSELNVNALELDDSALYLCASSFGTYNEQFFGPGTRLTVL.

Remarks on this clone: The same CDR3 is also encoded by other DNA sequences in this sample. V is TRBV14 and J is TRBJ1-5, with D unclear. Germline CDR1 is SGHDN and CDR2 is FVKESK. The CDR3 is 14 amino acids. Deletions cut 6 bases from V and 1 base from J, with 10 bases between. The CDR3 loop is CASSRSGSNQPQHF. CDR3 nucleotides: TGTGCCAGCAGTAGGTCAGGAAGCAATCAGCCCCAGCATTTT. Drawing the rest from reference TRBV14 and TRBJ1-5, the complete variable domain is EAGVTQFPSHSVIEKGQTVTLRCDPISGHDNLYWYRRVMGKEIKFLLHFVKESKQDESGMPNNRFLAERTGGTYSTLKVQPAELEDSGVYFCASSRSGSNQPQHFGDGTRLSIL.

V is TRBV9 and J is TRBJ1-6; maybe TRBD1 (6 bases). The length of the CDR3 is 13 residues. Trimming removed 4 bases from V and 11 bases from J, with 13 bases in between. Germline values: CDR1 SGDLS, CDR2 YYNGEE. The chain's CDR3 is CASSRFRGAPLHF. In DNA form, the CDR3 reads TGTGCCAGCAGCCGGTTCAGGGGCGCACCCCTCCACTTT.

This rearrangement joins TRBV2 to TRBJ1-1, with 9 bases fitting TRBD1. J gave up 4 bases and V 7 bases, and 19 bases lay outside the gene matches. CDR1 is SNHLY and CDR2 is FYNNEI in the germline V gene. CDR3 length equals 18 residues. CDR3 nucleotides: TGTGCCAGCATTACGAACTTTGTGGGGACAGGGATATCCACTGAAGCTTTCTTT. This gives the protein CASITNFVGTGISTEAFF. Full variable domain (rest looked up from reference TRBV2 and TRBJ1-1): EPEVTQTPSHQVTQMGQEVILRCVPISNHLYFYWYRQILGQKVEFLVSFYNNEISEKSEIFDDQFSVERPDGSNFTLKIRSTKLEDSAMYFCASITNFVGTGISTEAFFGQGTRLTVV.

This clone was seen more than once but under ten times. The J gene is TRBJ1-6, the V gene TRBV9; TRBD1 aligns across 7 bases. This CDR3 spans 15 amino acids. CDR1 and CDR2 from the germline V gene are SGDLS and YYNGEE. The V and J ends lost 4 bases and 7 bases, in that order; junction bases with no gene match: 8. The CDR3 spells CASSSTGTDNSPLHF. The CDR3, as DNA: TGTGCCAGCAGCTCCACCGGGACAGACAATTCACCCCTCCACTTT.

This clone was observed a handful of times. The chain couples TRBV7-6 to TRBJ2-7; TRBD2 matches 13 bases. CDR3 length: 16 residues. Trimming took 5 bases from V and 7 from J; bases not matched to a gene: 11. CDR1 SGHVS and CDR2 FNYEAQ come from the germline V gene. The CDR3 DNA follows: TGTGCCAGCAGCCCGCTGACGACTAGCGGGAGGCATGAGCAGTACTTC. Translated: CASSPLTTSGRHEQYF.

This chain connects TRBV6-5 to TRBJ1-2, with 9 bases identical to TRBD1. Trimming at V came to 0 bases and at J to 8 bases, leaving 4 bases not matched to a gene. Germline V gene data show CDR1 as MNHEY and CDR2 as SVGAGI. CDR3 length: 14 residues. CDR3 amino acids: CASSYSGQGKGYTF. Here the CDR3 DNA reads TGTGCCAGCAGTTACTCCGGACAGGGGAAGGGCTACACCTTC.

The V gene is TRBV4-1, the J gene TRBJ2-3; no reliable D call. This CDR3 comprises 14 residues. The germline V gene has CDR1 MGHRA and CDR2 YSYEKL. Trimming shortened V by 4 bases and J by 1 base, and 9 bases separated the two germline ends. CDR3 sequence (DNA): TGCGCCAGCAGCCGTTACACAGGCACAGATACGCAGTATTTT. Translating it yields CASSRYTGTDTQYF.

J is TRBJ2-1 and V is TRBV4-1; TRBD2 agrees at 15 bases. V trimming: 4 bases; J trimming: 12 bases; junction bases outside the gene matches: 28. Germline V gene lookup returns CDR1 MGHRA and CDR2 YSYEKL. There are 22 residues in the CDR3. CDR3 amino acids: CASSRFIVGTSGRLTTQPVQFF. CDR3 in DNA: TGCGCCAGCAGCCGGTTTATCGTTGGGACTAGCGGGAGGTTAACAACCCAACCCGTGCAGTTCTTC.

This chain's CDR3 is CASSSDRSNNSPLHF. The CDR3 coding sequence is TGTGCCAGCAGCTCCGACAGAAGCAATAATTCACCCCTCCACTTT. This sequence joins TRBV7-8 and TRBJ1-6; D might be TRBD1 (5 bases). The CDR3 has 15 residues. Germline loops: CDR1 SGHVS, CDR2 FQNEAQ. Trimming removed 4 bases at V and 5 bases at J, with 12 bases between.

This clone has a single count. V usage is TRBV7-6 and J usage is TRBJ2-1, with D possibly being TRBD1 (6 bases). In germline, CDR1 is SGHVS, CDR2 FNYEAQ. The CDR3 covers 17 residues. V lost 1 base and J lost 2, with 15 bases in between. The CDR3 nucleotides are TGTGCCAGCAGCTTAGTATACGCAGGGGTACCCTACAATGAGCAGTTCTTC. This translates into CASSLVYAGVPYNEQFF.

The sample holds one count of this clone. The rearrangement uses TRBV10-2 and TRBJ1-2, with D uncertain. V was cut by 2 bases and J by 7 bases, with 14 bases left in between. Germline values: CDR1 WSHSY, CDR2 SAAADI. CDR3 size: 14 residues. The chain's CDR3 is CASSERADYSGYTF. In nucleotides, the CDR3 is TGCGCCAGCAGTGAGCGGGCGGACTACTCTGGCTACACCTTC.

The gene calls are TRBV6-5 and TRBJ2-1; tentatively, D is TRBD2 (5 bases). The CDR3 totals 16 residues. Germline assignment: CDR1 MNHEY and CDR2 SVGAGI. Deletions cut 2 bases from V and 0 bases from J, with 11 bases between. CDR3 in amino acids: CASSYRTGSSYNEQFF. In DNA, the CDR3 is TGTGCCAGCAGTTACAGGACGGGGAGCTCCTACAATGAGCAGTTCTTC.

This chain links TRBV11-3 with TRBJ2-5, with 7 bases fitting TRBD2. Germline V gives CDR1 SGHNT, CDR2 YENEEA. Trimming at V came to 5 bases and at J to 7 bases, leaving 7 bases not matched to a gene. The CDR3 is made up of 13 amino acids. The CDR3 region has the DNA TGTGCCAGCAGCCTCCCGGGGGAGGGGACCCAGTACTTC. As protein: CASSLPGEGTQYF.

V usage is TRBV4-2 and J usage is TRBJ2-5, with D unresolved. With 0 bases removed from V and 7 bases from J, the gap between germline ends came to 12 bases. From germline, CDR1 is LGHNA and CDR2 YNFKEQ. The CDR3 sequence is 14 residues long. CDR3 nucleotide sequence: TGTGCCAGCAGCCAAGAGGCATTTTCGGGGACCCAGTACTTC. Translated, it gives CASSQEAFSGTQYF.

The chain employs TRBV9 and TRBJ2-2; perhaps TRBD2 as D (5 bases). V was clipped by 4 bases and J by 3 bases, with 10 bases between them. The CDR3 has 14 amino acids. CDR1 and CDR2 (germline): SGDLS, YYNGEE. The DNA of the CDR3 is TGTGCCAGCAGCCGGACTCGGGACACCGGGGAGCTGTTTTTT. Amino acid sequence: CASSRTRDTGELFF.

This clone was detected once. This chain uses TRBV4-1 with TRBJ1-1; D gene unclear. Looked up from germline, CDR1 is MGHRA and CDR2 is YSYEKL. This CDR3 region has 16 residues. The V end was cut by 2 bases, the J end by 0 bases, with 13 bases between. The CDR3 reads CASSQTETLMNTEAFF. As DNA, the CDR3 is TGCGCCAGCAGCCAAACCGAGACACTGATGAACACTGAAGCTTTCTTT.

The V and J genes are TRBV30 and TRBJ2-5, with TRBD2 identical over 7 bases. CDR1 is GTSNPN, CDR2 SVGIG, per germline (reference sequence). CDR3 size: 13 residues. The junction had 5 bases not matched to a gene; V was cut back by 5 bases and J by 2 bases. CDR3 sequence (DNA): TGTGCCTGGTTGGGGGGGGAACAAGAGACCCAGTACTTC. Its translation: CAWLGGEQETQYF.

V and J are TRBV19 and TRBJ2-7, with TRBD1 matching 9 bases. Germline V gene sequence: CDR1 LNHDA, CDR2 SQIVND (reference sequence). This CDR3 is built from 14 residues. The V gene end was trimmed by 6 bases and the J gene end by 3 bases; junction bases not matched to a gene: 6. The CDR3 sequence: CASRTGTGRYEQYF. The DNA of the CDR3 is TGTGCCAGTAGAACCGGGACAGGGCGCTACGAGCAGTACTTC.

CDR3 bases: TGTGCCAGCAGCGTGGACAGTCATAATGAAAAACTGTTTTTT. Encoded protein: CASSVDSHNEKLFF. V gene TRBV9 combines with J gene TRBJ1-4; tentative D call: TRBD1 (6 bases). Trimming cost V 2 bases and J 4 bases, with 9 bases left between them. This CDR3 has 14 residues. Germline V gene sequence: CDR1 SGDLS, CDR2 YYNGEE.

The rearrangement links TRBV27 to TRBJ1-5; D not certain. V shed 1 base and J shed 0 bases, with 10 bases lying between them. Per the germline V gene, CDR1 is MNHEY and CDR2 is SMNVEV (reference sequence). This CDR3 contains 16 residues. The CDR3 DNA sequence: TGTGCCAGCAGTTTATTCTACGGGAATAGCAATCAGCCCCAGCATTTT. As protein: CASSLFYGNSNQPQHF.

This chain connects TRBV7-8 to TRBJ1-1; D unclear. Germline lookup yields CDR1 SGHVS and CDR2 FQNEAQ. V lost 2 bases and J 8 bases, leaving 12 bases between the germline ends. CDR3 length: 13 amino acids. The CDR3 here is CASSLRRTDEAFF. The CDR3 nucleotides are TGTGCCAGCAGCTTACGTAGAACAGACGAAGCTTTCTTT. The complete variable domain, with remaining parts taken from reference TRBV7-8 and TRBJ1-1, reads GAGVSQSPRYKVAKRGQDVALRCDPISGHVSLFWYQQALGQGPEFLTYFQNEAQLDKSGLPSDRFFAERPEGSVSTLKIQRTQQEDSAVYLCASSLRRTDEAFFGQGTRLTVV.

This chain links TRBV29-1 with TRBJ2-3; weak D call: TRBD2 (6 bases). Germline V lookup: CDR1 SQVTM, CDR2 ANQGSEA. There are 16 residues in the CDR3. Trimming shortened V by 6 bases and J by 1 base, and 20 bases separated the two germline ends. The CDR3 coding sequence is TGCAGCGTGACAAGGAGGTCGGGGGTAGGCACAGATACGCAGTATTTT. It is translated as CSVTRRSGVGTDTQYF.

This rearrangement joins TRBV7-2 to TRBJ1-2, with unresolved D. The CDR3 consists of 16 residues. Trimming shortened V by 1 base and J by 7 bases, and 19 bases separated the two germline ends. Per germline, CDR1 SGHTA and CDR2 FQGNSA. The CDR3 spells CASSLVLRGSDSGYTF. CDR3 in DNA: TGTGCCAGCAGCTTAGTACTTAGAGGATCCGACTCTGGCTACACCTTC. The whole variable domain, remainder taken from reference TRBV7-2 and TRBJ1-2, is GAGVSQSPSNKVTEKGKDVELRCDPISGHTALYWYRQSLGQGLEFLIYFQGNSAPDKSGLPSDRFSAERTGGSVSTLTIQRTQQEDSAVYLCASSLVLRGSDSGYTFGSGTRLTVV.

The chain carries TRBV5-4 and TRBJ2-1; no reliable D call. CDR1 and CDR2 (germline): SGHNT, YYREEE (reference sequence). CDR3 length: 14 amino acids. Trimming removed 3 bases from V and 3 bases from J, with 10 bases in between. CDR3 DNA sequence: TGTGCCAGCAGCTCCCTAACCGTCTACAATGAGCAGTTCTTC. As protein: CASSSLTVYNEQFF. Combining the CDR3 with reference TRBV5-4 and TRBJ2-1 gives the whole variable domain ETGVTQSPTHLIKTRGQQVTLRCSSQSGHNTVSWYQQALGQGPQFIFQYYREEENGRGNFPPRFSGLQFPNYSSELNVNALELDDSALYLCASSSLTVYNEQFFGPGTRLTVL.

The rearrangement uses TRBV30 and TRBJ1-1; TRBD1 matches at 11 bases. This CDR3 spans 16 amino acids. V shed 1 base, J shed 6 bases, and the junction held 10 bases outside the gene matches. Germline V gene data show CDR1 as GTSNPN and CDR2 as SVGIG (reference sequence). The CDR3 DNA reads TGTGCCTGGAGTGGGTACGGGACAGGGGGGAGTGCTGAAGCTTTCTTT. It yields the protein CAWSGYGTGGSAEAFF.

The chain carries TRBV29-1 and TRBJ2-3; 9 bases fit TRBD1. Germline lookup yields CDR1 SQVTM and CDR2 ANQGSEA. Trimming at V came to 0 bases and at J to 0 bases, leaving 4 bases not matched to a gene. The length of the CDR3 is 16 residues. CDR3 DNA: TGCAGCGTTGAAGAGGGGACAGGGTTTAGCACAGATACGCAGTATTTT. It codes for CSVEEGTGFSTDTQYF.